This record looks at one T cell receptor (beta chain) sequence and its context. This CDR3 has 14 amino acids. Trimming cost V 0 bases and J 4 bases, with 10 bases left between them. The germline V gene has CDR1 SGDLS and CDR2 YYNGEE. The method was immunoSEQ multiplex PCR; TCRdb's version includes in-frame clones alone and lacks a portion of them. Found here are tens of thousands of clones, 89% of them singletons; the top ten hold approximately 0.51%. This record belongs to a study of T cell changes during pregnancy in multiple sclerosis. This receptor was taken from a female donor with multiple sclerosis, enrolled in a pregnancy study. Sequenced here: CD4+ T cells from peripheral blood mononuclear cells, sampled in the first trimester of pregnancy. V and J are TRBV9 and TRBJ1-2; weak D call: TRBD1 (5 bases). The CDR3 protein is CASSVEAGGYGYTF. CDR3 coding DNA: TGTGCCAGCAGCGTAGAAGCGGGGGGCTATGGCTACACCTTC.